This T cell receptor beta chain comes out of a study of T cell clones after liver transplantation. About the study: Tolerant meant at least one year fully off immunosuppression without liver enzymes above twice normal.

The table came from immunoSEQ multiplex PCR; TCRdb's copy has only in-frame clones and leaves some out. This table has about 33,000 clones, more than 90% appearing once. The specimen was CD8+ T cells from blood, collected 12 months after liver transplant. This TCR was recovered from a human patient who received a liver transplant. Some T cells may have come from the graft donor.

CDR3 sequence reads: CASSQILAGAAETQYF. The CDR3 bases are TGCGCCAGCAGCCAAATACTAGCGGGAGCGGCAGAGACCCAGTACTTC. V is TRBV4-1 and J is TRBJ2-5; 11 bases map to TRBD2. The CDR3 is made up of 16 amino acids. Germline trimming cut 2 bases from V and 4 bases from J; bases unmatched to any gene: 6. Germline V gene lookup returns CDR1 MGHRA and CDR2 YSYEKL.